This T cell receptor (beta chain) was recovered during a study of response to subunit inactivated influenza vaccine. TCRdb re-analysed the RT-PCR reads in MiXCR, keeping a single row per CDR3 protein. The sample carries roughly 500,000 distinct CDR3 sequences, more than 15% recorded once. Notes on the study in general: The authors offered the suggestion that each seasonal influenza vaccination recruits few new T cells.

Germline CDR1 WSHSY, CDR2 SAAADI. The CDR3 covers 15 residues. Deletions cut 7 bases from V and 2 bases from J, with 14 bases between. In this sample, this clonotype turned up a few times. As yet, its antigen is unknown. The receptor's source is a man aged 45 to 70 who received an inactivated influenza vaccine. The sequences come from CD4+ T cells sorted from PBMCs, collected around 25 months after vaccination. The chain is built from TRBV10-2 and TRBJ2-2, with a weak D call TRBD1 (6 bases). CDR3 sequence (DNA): TGCGCCAGCAATCTAGGACAGACAAACACCGGGGAGCTGTTTTTT. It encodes CASNLGQTNTGELFF.